This TCR beta chain was identified during a study of pediatric ulcerative colitis. Using immunoSEQ multiplex PCR, the repertoire was profiled, and TCRdb retains in-frame clones only, with some absent. The table shows about 34,000 clones, with roughly 82% occurring only once. Trimming took 0 bases from V and 7 from J, leaving 16 bases between them. The germline gives CDR1 MGHRA, CDR2 YSYEKL. CDR3 length: 17 amino acids. This clone was seen a handful of times. One to two pinch biopsies were taken from the rectum during colonoscopy. The rearrangement joins TRBV4-1 to TRBJ1-6; D gene uncertain. The clonotype originates from a boy between 10 and 17 years old with severe ulcerative colitis. Sequences were obtained from gut tissue. The CDR3 protein is CASSQDRWRTANSPLHF. DNA for the CDR3: TGCGCCAGCAGCCAAGATCGGTGGCGGACCGCCAATTCACCCCTCCACTTT.